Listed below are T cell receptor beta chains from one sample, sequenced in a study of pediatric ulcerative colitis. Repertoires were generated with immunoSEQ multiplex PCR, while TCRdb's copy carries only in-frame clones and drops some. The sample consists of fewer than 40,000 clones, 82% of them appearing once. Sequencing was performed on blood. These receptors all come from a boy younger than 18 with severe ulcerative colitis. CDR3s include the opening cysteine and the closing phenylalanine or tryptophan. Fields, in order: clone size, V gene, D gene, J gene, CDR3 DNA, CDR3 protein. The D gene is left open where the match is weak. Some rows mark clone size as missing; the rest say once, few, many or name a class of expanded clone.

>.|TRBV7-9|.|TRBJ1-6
TGTGCCAGCAGCTTAGACAGTAATTCACCCCTCCACTTT
CASSLDSNSPLHF
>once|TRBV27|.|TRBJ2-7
TGTGCCAGCAGTTTAAATCCGATGCTACCCTACGAGCAGTACTTC
CASSLNPMLPYEQYF
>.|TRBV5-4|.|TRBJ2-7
TGTGCCAGCAGCTTGGGTATTGGATCCTACGAGCAGTACTTC
CASSLGIGSYEQYF
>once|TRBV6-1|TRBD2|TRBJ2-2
TGTGCCAGCAGTGAAGAAACGGGGGGGCCCGGGGAGCTGTTTTTT
CASSEETGGPGELFF
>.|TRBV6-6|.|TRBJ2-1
TGTGCCAGCAGTTCCTCGTACAGGGATGAGCAGTTCTTC
CASSSSYRDEQFF
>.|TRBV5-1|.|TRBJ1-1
TGCGCCAACCCCCCTCCCACTGAAGCTTTCTTT
CANPPPTEAFF
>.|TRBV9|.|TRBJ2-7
TGTGCCAGCAGCCCGAGGGGGGGCTCCTACGAGCAGTACTTC
CASSPRGGSYEQYF
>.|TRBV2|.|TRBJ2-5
TGTGCCAGCAAAAGGTTTGAGGGCCTCGGGACCCAGTACTTC
CASKRFEGLGTQYF
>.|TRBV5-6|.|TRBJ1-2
TGTGCCAGCAGCCAACCGACAGTCCTAGTTGAGGGCTACACCTTC
CASSQPTVLVEGYTF
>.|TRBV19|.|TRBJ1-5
TGTGCCAGTAGTATGGGAAGGAGCAATCAGCCCCAGCATTTT
CASSMGRSNQPQHF
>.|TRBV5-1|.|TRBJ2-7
TGCGCCAGCAGCTTCGGGGGGCGCGACGAGCAGTACTTC
CASSFGGRDEQYF
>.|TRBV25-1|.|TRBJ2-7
TGTGCCAGCCGCTACGAGCAGTACTTC
CASRYEQYF
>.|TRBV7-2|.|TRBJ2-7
TGTGCCAGCAGCTTGCGTAGGGGGGATGAGCAGTACTTC
CASSLRRGDEQYF
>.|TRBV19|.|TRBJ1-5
TGTGCCAGTAGTAGGGCAGGTAATCAGCCCCAGCATTTT
CASSRAGNQPQHF
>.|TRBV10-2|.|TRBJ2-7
TGCGCCAGCACCAAGACCGATAGGTACGAGCAGTACTTC
CASTKTDRYEQYF
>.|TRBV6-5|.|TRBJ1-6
TGTGCCAGCAGTTACACAGGCTCTGTCTATTCACCCCTCCACTTT
CASSYTGSVYSPLHF
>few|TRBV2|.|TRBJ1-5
TGTGCCAGCAGTGAAGGGCAGGCCTGGCAGCCCCAGCATTTT
CASSEGQAWQPQHF
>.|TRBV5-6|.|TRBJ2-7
TGTGCCAGCAGCTTTAAGGCAGGGATGTCCTACGAGCAGTACTTC
CASSFKAGMSYEQYF
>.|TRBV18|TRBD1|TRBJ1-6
TGTGCCAGCTCACTGGGACAGGGTAATTCACCCCTCCACTTT
CASSLGQGNSPLHF
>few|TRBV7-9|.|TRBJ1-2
TGTGCCAGCAGCTTGACTACCCAGGGTAACTATGGCTACACCTTC
CASSLTTQGNYGYTF
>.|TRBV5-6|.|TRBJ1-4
TGTGCCAGCAGCTTGGGAGAAAAACTGTTTTTT
CASSLGEKLFF
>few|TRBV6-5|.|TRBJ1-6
TGTGCCAGCAGTTACTCCGACTCGTGGGCACCCCTCCACTTT
CASSYSDSWAPLHF
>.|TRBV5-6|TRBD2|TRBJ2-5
TGTGCCAGCAGCTACCCCCCTACGCGGGGGATCTATTTTGAGACCCAGTACTTC
CASSYPPTRGIYFETQYF
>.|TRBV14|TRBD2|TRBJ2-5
TGTGCCAGCAGCCGAGCTAGCGGCCGAGGGACCCAGTACTTC
CASSRASGRGTQYF
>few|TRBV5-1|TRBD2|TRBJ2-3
TGCGCCAGCAGCTCTAGCGGGGGGGCCTCGACAGATACGCAGTATTTT
CASSSSGGASTDTQYF
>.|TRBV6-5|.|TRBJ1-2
TGTGCCAGCACAAGGGGCGGGTCCGGCTACACCTTC
CASTRGGSGYTF
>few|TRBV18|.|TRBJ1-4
TGTGCCAGCTCACCGGGTGAGGAAAAACTGTTTTTT
CASSPGEEKLFF
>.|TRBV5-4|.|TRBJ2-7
TGTGCCAGCAGCTTGAAGGTCGGGGTCTCAGCCTACGAGCAGTACTTC
CASSLKVGVSAYEQYF
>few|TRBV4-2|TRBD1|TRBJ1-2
TGTGCCAGCAGCCCAGCTCAGGGGGCCTCAAACTATGGCTACACCTTC
CASSPAQGASNYGYTF
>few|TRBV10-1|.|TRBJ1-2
TGCGCCAGCAGCCGCGGGGTCAACTATGGCTACACCTTC
CASSRGVNYGYTF
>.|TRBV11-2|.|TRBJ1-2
TGTGCCAGCAGCTTACCGGGACGGCACTATGGCTACACCTTC
CASSLPGRHYGYTF
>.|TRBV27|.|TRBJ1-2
TGTGCCAGCAGCCCCAAGCCTTATGGCTACACCTTC
CASSPKPYGYTF
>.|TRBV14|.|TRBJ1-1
TGTGCCAGCAGCCAATACACCGGGACGCCGAACACTGAAGCTTTCTTT
CASSQYTGTPNTEAFF
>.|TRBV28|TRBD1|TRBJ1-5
TGTGCCAGCAGTTTATACAGGGGAAAAAGCAATCAGCCCCAGCATTTT
CASSLYRGKSNQPQHF
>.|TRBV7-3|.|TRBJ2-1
TGTGCCAGCAGCCGGTCCCGGGACCAGAATGAGCAGTTCTTC
CASSRSRDQNEQFF
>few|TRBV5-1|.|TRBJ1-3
TGCGCCAGCAGCTTGGGGACAGAAGATATAAGACATTCTGGAAACACCATATATTTT
CASSLGTEDIRHSGNTIYF
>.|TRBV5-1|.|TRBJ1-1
TGCGCCAGCAGCTTGTTTCCGGGGGTGAACACTGAAGCTTTCTTT
CASSLFPGVNTEAFF
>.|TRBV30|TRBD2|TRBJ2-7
TGTGCCTGGACAGCCCAGCGGGGGCCCTACGAGCAGTACTTC
CAWTAQRGPYEQYF
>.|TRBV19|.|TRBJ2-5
TGTGCCAGGCTGACAACGGGGGATGAGTTGGAGACCCAGTACTTC
CARLTTGDELETQYF
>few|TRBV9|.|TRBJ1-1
TGTGCCAGCAGCGCCCGACCCTCGGGCACTGAAGCTTTCTTT
CASSARPSGTEAFF
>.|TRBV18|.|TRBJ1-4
TGTGCCAGCTCACCCGCGGGTGAAAAACTGTTTTTT
CASSPAGEKLFF
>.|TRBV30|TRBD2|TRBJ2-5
TGTGCCTGGAGTGTTCCATTGGGCGGGGGGGAGACCCAGTACTTC
CAWSVPLGGGETQYF
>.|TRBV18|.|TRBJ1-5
TGTGCCAGCTCACCACTATTCCAAGGAGAATTTAGCAATCAGCCCCAGCATTTT
CASSPLFQGEFSNQPQHF
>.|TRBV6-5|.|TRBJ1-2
TGTGCCAGCTGTTCGGGGACGTCATCCCTCAGGGGCTACACCTTC
CASCSGTSSLRGYTF
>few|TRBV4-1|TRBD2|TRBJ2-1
TGCGCCAGCAGCCAATGGGACACTAGCGGGGTAACCTACAATGAGCAGTTCTTC
CASSQWDTSGVTYNEQFF
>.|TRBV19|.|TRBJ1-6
TGTGCCAGTAGCCGGGTGGAAAGGGAAAACTCACCCCTCCACTTT
CASSRVERENSPLHF